These 8 T cell receptor beta chains were all obtained from the same sample, sequenced in a study of brain metastases from non-small cell lung cancer. Sequencing was performed with immunoSEQ multiplex PCR; in TCRdb, only in-frame clones are kept and a portion is missing. The sample lists some 4,900 clones, about 80% occurring once. Input material: primary lung tumor tissue. The receptors shown here come from a donor over 35 with non-small cell lung cancer.

The genes are TRBV7-2 and TRBJ2-3; D gene ambiguous. The CDR3 is 14 amino acids. Germline V gene lookup returns CDR1 SGHTA and CDR2 FQGNSA. V lost 5 bases, J lost 0 bases, and 9 bases lay in between. CDR3 sequence reads: CASSPWFSTDTQYF. In DNA, the CDR3 is TGTGCCAGCAGCCCCTGGTTCAGCACAGATACGCAGTATTTT.

J is TRBJ2-1 and V is TRBV6-2 or TRBV6-3; 7 bases line up with TRBD2. Germline CDR1 is MNHEY and CDR2 is SVGEGT. This CDR3 comprises 13 residues. Trimming took 6 bases from V and 6 from J; bases not matched to a gene: 5. The CDR3 is CASRPSGSNEQFF. The CDR3 DNA follows: TGTGCCAGCAGGCCTAGCGGTTCCAATGAGCAGTTCTTC.

The rearrangement uses TRBV2 and TRBJ1-2; D ambiguous. Germline lookup yields CDR1 SNHLY and CDR2 FYNNEI. Trimming shortened V by 5 bases and J by 3 bases, and 13 bases separated the two germline ends. This CDR3 is built from 14 residues. CDR3 loop: CASSQDPGDYGYTF. The DNA for the CDR3 is TGTGCCAGCAGTCAGGACCCAGGAGACTATGGCTACACCTTC.

In this sample, this clone turned up a few times. The CDR3 DNA sequence: TGTGCCAGCAGCTTGGTGTTGGGACAGGGGATGGAGGAGACCCAGTACTTC. Translated: CASSLVLGQGMEETQYF. This chain uses TRBV5-5 with TRBJ2-5, with 10 bases lining up with TRBD1. Per the germline V gene, CDR1 is SGHKS and CDR2 is YYEKEE (reference sequence). CDR3 size: 17 residues. V lost 0 bases and J lost 5; bases outside the gene matches: 10.

The chain is built from TRBV12-3 or TRBV12-4 and TRBJ1-6; no definite D call. V was cut by 5 bases and J by 7 bases, with 0 bases left in between. The CDR3 length is 10 residues. The CDR3 region has the DNA TGTGCCAGCAGTAATTCACCCCTCCACTTT. Translating gives CASSNSPLHF.

This chain joins TRBV7-2 and TRBJ2-5; tentative D call: TRBD1 (6 bases). From germline, CDR1 is SGHTA and CDR2 FQGNSA. This CDR3 is built from 15 residues. Trimming removed 5 bases from V and 4 bases from J, with 17 bases in between. CDR3 sequence (DNA): TGTGCCAGCAGCGGTACAGGGACCCCCCTAGAGACCCAGTACTTC. It codes for CASSGTGTPLETQYF.

The gene calls are TRBV19 and TRBJ2-3; D could derive from TRBD1 or TRBD2 (5 bases each). The CDR3 covers 18 residues. CDR1 LNHDA and CDR2 SQIVND come from the germline V gene (reference sequence). V lost 4 bases to trimming and J lost 2 bases, with 22 bases between them. The CDR3 region has the DNA TGTGCCAGTAGTAGGCTTACCGGGACCCGCAGCGACACAGATACGCAGTATTTT. Translating it yields CASSRLTGTRSDTDTQYF.

In this sample, this clone turned up once. V is TRBV11-3 and J is TRBJ1-1; D unresolved. In germline, CDR1 is SGHNT, CDR2 YENEEA. Trimming cost V 3 bases and J 5 bases, with 7 bases left between them. The CDR3 spans 12 residues. The CDR3 DNA follows: TGTGCCAGCAGCTTTTTGTCGACTGAAGCTTTCTTT. It specifies CASSFLSTEAFF.